Below are 23 T cell receptor beta chains sequenced from a single sample in a study of T cell changes during pregnancy in multiple sclerosis. TCRdb's table, derived via immunoSEQ multiplex PCR, lists solely in-frame clones and lacks some. The sample comprises tens of thousands of clones, more than 70% of which are singletons, and 6.5% to 8.5% rests with the top ten. This specimen consisted of CD8+ T cells from peripheral blood mononuclear cells, obtained in the third trimester of pregnancy. Receptor source: a female donor with multiple sclerosis, enrolled in a pregnancy study.

The chain couples TRBV10-2 to TRBJ1-1; D is ambiguous. Germline CDR1 WSHSY, CDR2 SAAADI. V was trimmed by 2 bases and J by 4 bases, leaving 14 bases between them. There are 15 residues in the CDR3. DNA of the CDR3: TGCGCCAGCAGTGAGACAGCCCCAGTACTCACTGAAGCTTTCTTT. Residues: CASSETAPVLTEAFF.

The chain combines TRBV4-3 with TRBJ2-3; the D gene is possibly TRBD1 (7 bases). Per germline, CDR1 LGHNA and CDR2 YSLEER. CDR3 length: 18 residues. The germline V and J ends were trimmed by 1 base and 5 bases, with 22 bases remaining between them. In nucleotides, the CDR3 is TGCGCCAGCAGCCAAGGACTAGGTCGGCAGGGGGTTGTAGATACGCAGTATTTT. This codes for CASSQGLGRQGVVDTQYF.

This clone was detected only once. The chain combines TRBV6-6 with TRBJ2-4, with 7 bases fitting TRBD2. Germline V lookup: CDR1 MNHNY, CDR2 SVGAGI (reference sequence). V shed 6 bases, J shed 5 bases, and the junction held 10 bases outside the gene matches. The length of the CDR3 is 15 residues. CDR3: CASSNVGGDQNIQYF. The CDR3 DNA follows: TGTGCCAGCAGCAACGTTGGGGGGGATCAAAACATTCAGTACTTC.

The gene calls are TRBV2 and TRBJ2-7; the D gene is possibly TRBD1 (5 bases). The CDR3 is 14 amino acids. Germline CDR1 is SNHLY and CDR2 is FYNNEI. Trimming took 8 bases from V and 2 from J, leaving 16 bases between them. The CDR3 sequence: CASRPSQGPYEQYF. Here the CDR3 DNA reads TGTGCCAGCCGGCCCAGTCAGGGCCCCTACGAGCAGTACTTC.

This clone was seen only a few times. The chain links TRBV2 to TRBJ2-1; 7 bases map to TRBD2. Trimming at V came to 4 bases and at J to 5 bases, leaving 5 bases not matched to a gene. Germline V CDR1 and CDR2: SNHLY, FYNNEI. The CDR3 runs 14 residues. The CDR3 is CASSGRLANNEQFF. The CDR3 bases are TGTGCCAGCAGTGGGCGACTAGCAAACAATGAGCAGTTCTTC.

The rearrangement uses TRBV29-1 and TRBJ1-1, with D possibly matching TRBD1 (6 bases). The V end lost 4 bases, the J end lost 4 bases, and 13 bases lay between the germline ends. Germline values: CDR1 SQVTM, CDR2 ANQGSEA. The CDR3 covers 13 residues. CDR3 sequence (DNA): TGCAGCGTTGTTGGGGGCACTAGCACTGAAGCTTTCTTT. This encodes CSVVGGTSTEAFF. Complete variable domain (other parts from reference TRBV29-1 and TRBJ1-1): SAVISQKPSRDICQRGTSLTIQCQVDSQVTMMFWYRQQPGQSLTLIATANQGSEATYESGFVIDKFPISRPNLTFSTLTVSNMSPEDSSIYLCSVVGGTSTEAFFGQGTRLTVV.

This chain joins TRBV30 and TRBJ2-5, with D unresolved. Between the trimmed V and J ends, which lost 1 base and 5 bases, there was a span of 17 bases. The germline gives CDR1 GTSNPN, CDR2 SVGIG (reference sequence). The CDR3 runs to 15 residues. The CDR3 protein is CAWSAPRPEWETQYF. CDR3 DNA: TGTGCCTGGAGTGCCCCTAGGCCCGAGTGGGAGACCCAGTACTTC.

This chain joins TRBV7-6 and TRBJ2-7, with D perhaps TRBD2 (5 bases). CDR3 length equals 14 residues. V lost 3 bases and J lost 0, with 9 bases in between. Per the germline V gene, CDR1 is SGHVS and CDR2 is FNYEAQ. CDR3 in DNA: TGTGCCAGCAGCTTCGAGGACTCCTCCTACGAGCAGTACTTC. Amino acids: CASSFEDSSYEQYF. The entire variable domain, with the rest obtained from reference TRBV7-6 and TRBJ2-7, is as follows: GAGVSQSPRYKVTKRGQDVALRCDPISGHVSLYWYRQALGQGPEFLTYFNYEAQQDKSGLPNDRFSAERPEGSISTLTIQRTEQRDSAMYRCASSFEDSSYEQYFGPGTRLTVT.

Details on this clone: Other DNA variants within this sample encode the same CDR3. CDR3 nucleotides: TGCAGCGTTTCGACAGCAAACTATGGCTACACCTTC. It translates to CSVSTANYGYTF. This sequence joins TRBV29-1 and TRBJ1-2; a possible D gene is TRBD1 (5 bases). Trimming left V 5 bases short and J 2 bases short, with 9 bases between. Germline values: CDR1 SQVTM, CDR2 ANQGSEA. The CDR3 has 12 residues.

The rearrangement joins TRBV5-6 to TRBJ2-5; D not certain. The DNA end favors TRBJ2-7, so the J call may be wrong. Germline assignment: CDR1 SGHDT and CDR2 YYEEEE. The CDR3 loop spans 13 amino acids. The DNA for the CDR3 is TGTGCCAGCAACCCTTCTAACTCCTACGAGCAGTACTTC. This codes for CASNPSNSYEQYF.

This rearrangement joins TRBV30 to TRBJ2-3, with 7 bases identical to TRBD2. Trimming took 2 bases from V and 5 from J; bases not matched to a gene: 4. Germline V lookup: CDR1 GTSNPN, CDR2 SVGIG (reference sequence). This CDR3 is built from 13 residues. DNA for the CDR3: TGTGCCTGGAGTCAAGTAGCGGGAGATACGCAGTATTTT. It is translated as CAWSQVAGDTQYF.

In DNA, the CDR3 is TGTGCCAGCATTAGGACAGGGGAGTCCGTAAGTGGCTACACCTTC. It is translated as CASIRTGESVSGYTF. The chain combines TRBV6-1 with TRBJ1-2; TRBD1 matches 9 bases. Germline CDR1 and CDR2: MNHNS and SASEGT. The CDR3 sequence is 15 residues long. Trimming cost V 7 bases and J 7 bases; bases outside gene matches: 13.

This rearrangement joins TRBV16 to TRBJ1-3, with 9 bases matching TRBD1. This CDR3 region has 15 residues. V lost 2 bases to trimming and J lost 4 bases; unmatched junction nucleotides: 3. Germline loops: CDR1 KGHSY, CDR2 FQNENV. CDR3 sequence (DNA): TGTGCCAGCAGCCAACCGGGACAGGGAGGAAACACCATATATTTT. It is translated as CASSQPGQGGNTIYF.

The sample holds one count of this clone. V and J are TRBV7-2 and TRBJ2-3, with unresolved D. Between the trimmed V and J ends, which lost 5 bases and 4 bases, there was a span of 7 bases. This CDR3 is built from 12 residues. Germline lookup yields CDR1 SGHTA and CDR2 FQGNSA. The CDR3 is CASSDTPDTQYF. For the CDR3, the DNA is TGTGCCAGCAGCGACACCCCAGATACGCAGTATTTT.

In nucleotides, the CDR3 is TGTGCCAGCAATAGGACACCAGGGAATCAGCCCCAGCATTTT. Translation: CASNRTPGNQPQHF. V usage is TRBV27 and J usage is TRBJ1-5; the D gene is possibly TRBD1 (5 bases). With 7 bases removed from V and 4 bases from J, the gap between germline ends came to 14 bases. The CDR3 is made up of 14 amino acids. Germline-derived CDR1 and CDR2 are MNHEY and SMNVEV (reference sequence).

CDR3 residues: CASSRTGQGPYGYTF. The CDR3 nucleotides read TGCGCCAGCAGCCGGACGGGACAGGGGCCTTACGGCTACACCTTC. This chain connects TRBV5-1 to TRBJ1-2, with TRBD1 identical over 10 bases. V trimming: 4 bases; J trimming: 8 bases; junction bases outside the gene matches: 11. This CDR3 comprises 15 residues. From germline, CDR1 is SGHRS and CDR2 YFSETQ.

The rearrangement uses TRBV6-4 and TRBJ2-5; 10 bases are a match to TRBD2. V was pared by 2 bases and J by 5 bases, with 5 bases of the junction left unmatched. CDR3 length: 15 amino acids. Germline CDR1 is MRHNA and CDR2 is SNTAGT. The CDR3 DNA follows: TGTGCCAGCAGTGACCAAGCGGGGGGGCTGGAGACCCAGTACTTC. It yields the protein CASSDQAGGLETQYF.

The chain links TRBV4-2 to TRBJ2-1, with a tentative D call TRBD1 (5 bases). Per the germline V gene, CDR1 is LGHNA and CDR2 is YNFKEQ. Trimming removed 3 bases at V and 3 bases at J, with 9 bases between. The CDR3 is 14 amino acids. Here the CDR3 reads CASSQIDSYNEQFF. CDR3 in DNA: TGTGCCAGCAGCCAGATCGACAGCTACAATGAGCAGTTCTTC.

The J gene is TRBJ2-7, the V gene TRBV27, with 9 bases fitting TRBD2. Germline-derived CDR1 and CDR2 are MNHEY and SMNVEV (reference sequence). The CDR3 sequence is 14 residues long. Trimming took 4 bases from V and 3 from J; bases not matched to a gene: 4. CDR3 sequence: CASSWAAGGYEQYF. The CDR3 nucleotides are TGTGCCAGCAGTTGGGCAGCGGGGGGCTACGAGCAGTACTTC.

This chain uses TRBV9 with TRBJ2-3, with 7 positions matching TRBD1. The CDR3 is made up of 15 amino acids. Germline CDR1 and CDR2: SGDLS and YYNGEE. J gave up 3 bases and V 2 bases, and 6 bases lay outside the gene matches. In DNA form, the CDR3 reads TGTGCCAGCAGCGTTGGGACAGCACGTACAGATACGCAGTATTTT. The encoded protein is CASSVGTARTDTQYF.

V gene TRBV2 combines with J gene TRBJ1-5; 8 bases fit TRBD1. Per the germline V gene, CDR1 is SNHLY and CDR2 is FYNNEI. There are 16 residues in the CDR3. V was pared by 7 bases and J by 5 bases, with 13 bases of the junction left unmatched. The DNA for the CDR3 is TGTGCCAGCACCCTGCCACAGGGGGGAGGGCATCAGCCCCAGCATTTT. Its translation: CASTLPQGGGHQPQHF.

The chain carries TRBV9 and TRBJ2-3, with TRBD2 matching 8 bases. The CDR3 is made up of 17 amino acids. Trimming removed 4 bases from V and 3 bases from J; junction bases left unmatched: 13. Germline CDR1 reads SGDLS; CDR2 reads YYNGEE. The CDR3 is CASSPHPLAGPTDTQYF. The CDR3 bases are TGTGCCAGCAGCCCCCACCCTTTAGCGGGGCCGACAGATACGCAGTATTTT.

This clone is a singleton in its sample. This chain connects TRBV4-3 to TRBJ1-2, with D hard to call. CDR1 is LGHNA and CDR2 is YSLEER in the germline V gene. V was shortened by 0 bases and J by 1 base, with 12 bases between the two germline ends. The CDR3 covers 16 residues. Written as DNA, the CDR3 is TGCGCCAGCAGCCAAGAAATTTTGACACATAACTATGGCTACACCTTC. Its translation is CASSQEILTHNYGYTF.